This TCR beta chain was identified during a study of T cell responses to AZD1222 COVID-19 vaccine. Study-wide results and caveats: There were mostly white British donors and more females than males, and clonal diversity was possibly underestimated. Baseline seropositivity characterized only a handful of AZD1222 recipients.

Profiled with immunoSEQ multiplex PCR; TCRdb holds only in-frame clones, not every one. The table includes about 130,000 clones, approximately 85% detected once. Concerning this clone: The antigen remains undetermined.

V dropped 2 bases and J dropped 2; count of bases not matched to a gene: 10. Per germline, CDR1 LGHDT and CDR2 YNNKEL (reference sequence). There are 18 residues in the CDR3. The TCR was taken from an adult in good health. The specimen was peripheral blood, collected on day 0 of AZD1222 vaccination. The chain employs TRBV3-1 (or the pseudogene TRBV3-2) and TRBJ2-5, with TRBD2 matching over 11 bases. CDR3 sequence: CASSQRLAGGWEQETQYF. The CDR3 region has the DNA TGTGCCAGCAGCCAACGGCTAGCGGGGGGATGGGAGCAAGAGACCCAGTACTTC.